The 2 T cell receptor beta chains given below trace back to one sample, sequenced in a study of post-analysis software for immune sequencing data. Study-level findings and limits: The five TRBV segments detected at higher frequency in patients than in controls included TRBV5-6, TRBV5-1 and TRBV20-1.

No antigen has been identified for these receptors. Unique molecular identifiers were carried by the TCR beta cDNA libraries. One entry per CDR3 protein, called by TCRdb with MiXCR from the PCR reads. The sample carries roughly 570,000 distinct CDR3 sequences, 30% to 40% recorded once. Sequencing was performed on blood. These receptors came from a girl aged 2-17 years with multiple sclerosis.

This clonotype was observed a handful of times. The chain combines TRBV6-1 with TRBJ2-7; D unclear. V lost 11 bases and J lost 3, with 11 bases in between. The CDR3 is 11 amino acids. The germline gives CDR1 MNHNS, CDR2 SASEGT. The CDR3 coding sequence is TGTGCCGGACGAATTAACTACGAGCAGTACTTC. The encoded protein is CAGRINYEQYF.

This clonotype was seen a handful of times. J is TRBJ2-3 and V is TRBV5-1; 10 bases line up with TRBD2. Germline-derived CDR1 and CDR2 are SGHRS and YFSETQ. After removal of 6 bases from V and 3 bases from J, the junction contained 7 bases not matched to a gene. The CDR3 is 15 amino acids. The CDR3 region is CASIERGGSTDTQYF. In DNA, the CDR3 is TGCGCCAGCATCGAGCGGGGGGGCTCAACAGATACGCAGTATTTT.